The 10 T cell receptor beta chains reported below all come from one sample, sequenced in a study of response to subunit inactivated influenza vaccine. TCRdb independently ran MiXCR on the RT-PCR reads; one entry per CDR3 protein. This table holds 450,000 to 500,000 distinct CDR3 sequences, 9.5% to 12% found once. The starting material was PBMCs from blood, obtained roughly 45 days after vaccination. Receptors originate from a man aged 50 to 59 who received an inactivated influenza vaccine.

The rearrangement uses TRBV28 and TRBJ2-7; D is possibly TRBD1 (5 bases). Germline V gene lookup returns CDR1 MDHEN and CDR2 SYDVKM. V lost 5 bases and J 2 bases, leaving 10 bases between the germline ends. The CDR3 is made up of 13 amino acids. The CDR3 loop reads CASSQGRTYEQYF. The DNA of the CDR3 is TGTGCCAGCAGTCAGGGCAGAACCTACGAGCAGTACTTC.

The sample holds a few counts of this clonotype. The gene calls are TRBV5-1 and TRBJ2-1, with D unresolved. Trimming took 1 base from V and 1 from J, leaving 9 bases between them. Germline V gene lookup returns CDR1 SGHRS and CDR2 YFSETQ. This CDR3 spans 15 amino acids. The CDR3 nucleotides are TGCGCCAGCAGCTTGTTGTCAAAATCCTACAATGAGCAGTTCTTC. This codes for CASSLLSKSYNEQFF. Together with reference TRBV5-1 and TRBJ2-1, the CDR3 gives the full variable domain: KAGVTQTPRYLIKTRGQQVTLSCSPISGHRSVSWYQQTPGQGLQFLFEYFSETQRNKGNFPGRFSGRQFSNSRSEMNVSTLELGDSALYLCASSLLSKSYNEQFFGPGTRLTVL.

Many counts were recorded for this clonotype. This chain uses TRBV10-3 with TRBJ2-1; TRBD2 matches 7 bases. With 7 bases clipped from V and 9 bases from J, the junction kept 9 bases outside the gene matches. The germline V gene has CDR1 ENHRY and CDR2 SYGVKD. CDR3 length: 13 amino acids. The CDR3 nucleotides read TGTGCCATCAAGGGGTTATCGGGAGGTGAGCAGTTCTTC. It codes for CAIKGLSGGEQFF.

This clonotype turned up a few times. The chain is built from TRBV20-1 and TRBJ2-1; a possible D gene is TRBD2 (5 bases). The CDR3 spans 14 residues. Germline CDR1 and CDR2: DFQATT and SNEGSKA (reference sequence). V lost 5 bases and J 6 bases, leaving 17 bases between the germline ends. CDR3 amino acids: CSALPPQRINEQFF. The CDR3 bases are TGCAGTGCTCTCCCCCCCCAGCGGATCAATGAGCAGTTCTTC.

V and J are TRBV4-3 and TRBJ2-1; D gene ambiguous. The CDR3 extends over 14 amino acids. Germline V gene sequence: CDR1 LGHNA, CDR2 YSLEER. Trimming removed 0 bases at V and 2 bases at J, with 5 bases between. CDR3 sequence: CASSQDRTYNEQFF. The CDR3 bases are TGCGCCAGCAGCCAAGATCGTACCTACAATGAGCAGTTCTTC.

This clonotype occurred a few times. This CDR3 reads CASTSLGLAGTDTQYF. DNA for the CDR3: TGTGCCAGCACGTCTCTTGGGCTAGCGGGCACAGATACGCAGTATTTT. The chain is built from TRBV25-1 and TRBJ2-3; 7 positions agree with TRBD2. V lost 7 bases and J lost 1; bases outside the gene matches: 11. Germline assignment: CDR1 MGHDK and CDR2 SYGVNS. This CDR3 spans 16 amino acids.

This clonotype was observed a handful of times. The chain links TRBV24-1 to TRBJ2-1, with TRBD2 matching over 10 bases. Looked up from germline, CDR1 is KGHDR and CDR2 is SFDVKD. The CDR3 has 15 residues. Germline trimming cut 9 bases from V and 8 bases from J; bases unmatched to any gene: 12. The CDR3 spells CATGGTSELRDEQFF. The CDR3 nucleotides are TGTGCCACCGGGGGGACTAGCGAACTGAGGGATGAGCAGTTCTTC.

The gene calls are TRBV7-9 and TRBJ2-1; 9 bases line up with TRBD1. The germline CDR1 and CDR2 sequences are SEHNR and FQNEAQ (reference sequence). V gave up 2 bases and J gave up 7 bases; unmatched junction bases: 9. This CDR3 has 16 residues. Written as DNA, the CDR3 is TGTGCCAGCAGCTTAAGGGGGACAGGGTCGGGAAATGAGCAGTTCTTC. This codes for CASSLRGTGSGNEQFF.

This clonotype was detected only a few times. V usage is TRBV29-1 and J usage is TRBJ2-5, with 11 nucleotides matching TRBD2. Germline V gene sequence: CDR1 SQVTM, CDR2 ANQGSEA. The junction had 5 bases not matched to a gene; V was cut back by 3 bases and J by 2 bases. The CDR3 length is 15 residues. DNA of the CDR3: TGCAGCGTTGACCGACTAGCGGGGCTTCAAGAGACCCAGTACTTC. The encoded protein is CSVDRLAGLQETQYF.

This clonotype was observed a handful of times. This chain joins TRBV2 and TRBJ2-7; possibly TRBD2 for D (5 bases). Germline assignment: CDR1 SNHLY and CDR2 FYNNEI. This CDR3 has 12 amino acids. Between the trimmed V and J ends, which lost 7 bases and 0 bases, there was a span of 7 bases. In DNA, the CDR3 is TGTGCCAGCAAAGCGGACTCCTACGAGCAGTACTTC. It translates to CASKADSYEQYF.